This T cell receptor beta chain came from a study of low-dose radiotherapy and immunotherapy resistance in tumors. Turning to the study itself: Those assigned to Cohort 2 were treated with 1 Gy per fraction every two weeks (13 Gy in total over 26 weeks).

The germline CDR1 and CDR2 sequences are SNHLY and FYNNEI. The CDR3 covers 15 residues. V lost 5 bases and J lost 4; bases outside the gene matches: 4. The sample's time point: before trial treatment. TRAV- and TRBV-specific primers primed first-strand cDNA, covering alpha and beta chains. TCR amplification ran 20 PCR cycles using constant-region and V-primer adapter primers. In vitro transcription amplified the mRNA that had been isolated. Each CDR3 protein is one row after TCRdb ran MiXCR on the reads. This table has 70,000 to 90,000 distinct CDR3 sequences, about 18% appearing once. The specimen comprised PBMCs, sampled before treatment. The clonotype was recovered from a male donor with prostate cancer. The rearrangement uses TRBV2 and TRBJ2-1; TRBD2 agrees at 11 bases. CDR3 residues: CASSQLAGVYNEQFF. In DNA form, the CDR3 reads TGTGCCAGCAGTCAACTAGCGGGGGTATACAATGAGCAGTTCTTC.